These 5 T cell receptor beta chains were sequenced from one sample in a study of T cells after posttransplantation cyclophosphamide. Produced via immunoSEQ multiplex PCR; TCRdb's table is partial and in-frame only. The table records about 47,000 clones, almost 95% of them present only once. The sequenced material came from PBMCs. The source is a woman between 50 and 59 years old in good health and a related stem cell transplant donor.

The CDR3 DNA follows: TGTGCCAGCAGCGGGACAGGGAAGGGAAACTATGGCTACACCTTC. This sequence encodes CASSGTGKGNYGYTF. This chain joins TRBV7-2 and TRBJ1-2, with 9 bases that match TRBD1. This CDR3 has 15 residues. The V and J ends lost 5 bases and 2 bases, in that order; junction bases with no gene match: 6. Germline V CDR1 and CDR2: SGHTA, FQGNSA. The full variable domain, its missing parts supplied by reference TRBV7-2 and TRBJ1-2, is GAGVSQSPSNKVTEKGKDVELRCDPISGHTALYWYRQSLGQGLEFLIYFQGNSAPDKSGLPSDRFSAERTGGSVSTLTIQRTQQEDSAVYLCASSGTGKGNYGYTFGSGTRLTVV.

The CDR3 loop reads CASSLNTGELFF. The CDR3 DNA is TGTGCCAGCAGTCTCAACACCGGGGAGCTGTTTTTT. The chain joins TRBV27 to TRBJ2-2; D gene uncertain. The CDR3 runs 12 residues. Germline CDR1 MNHEY, CDR2 SMNVEV (reference sequence). V was shortened by 5 bases and J by 2 bases, with 3 bases between the two germline ends.

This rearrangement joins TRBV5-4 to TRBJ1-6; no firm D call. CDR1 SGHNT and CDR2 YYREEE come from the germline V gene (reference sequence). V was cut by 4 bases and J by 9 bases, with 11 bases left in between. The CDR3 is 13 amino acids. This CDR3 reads CASSRNSFSPLHF. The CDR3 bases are TGTGCCAGCAGCCGAAACAGCTTTTCACCCCTCCACTTT.

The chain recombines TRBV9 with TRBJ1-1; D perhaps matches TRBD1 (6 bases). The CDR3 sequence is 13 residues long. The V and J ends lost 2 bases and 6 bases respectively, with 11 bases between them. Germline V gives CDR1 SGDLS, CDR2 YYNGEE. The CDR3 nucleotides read TGTGCCAGCAGCGTGGGACAAGGGCCTGAAGCTTTCTTT. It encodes CASSVGQGPEAFF.

The chain's CDR3 is CSVSRGPDTEAFF. For the CDR3, the DNA is TGCAGCGTTAGCAGGGGGCCTGACACTGAAGCTTTCTTT. The V gene is TRBV29-1, the J gene TRBJ1-1; 8 positions agree with TRBD1. The CDR3 is 13 residues long. In germline, CDR1 is SQVTM, CDR2 ANQGSEA. V dropped 5 bases and J dropped 3; count of bases not matched to a gene: 5. Combining the CDR3 with reference TRBV29-1 and TRBJ1-1 gives the whole variable domain SAVISQKPSRDICQRGTSLTIQCQVDSQVTMMFWYRQQPGQSLTLIATANQGSEATYESGFVIDKFPISRPNLTFSTLTVSNMSPEDSSIYLCSVSRGPDTEAFFGQGTRLTVV.